Listed below are T cell receptor beta chains from one sample, sequenced in a study of blood T cell repertoires in COVID-19. The table came from immunoSEQ multiplex PCR; TCRdb's copy has only in-frame clones and leaves some out. The sample has just over 60,000 clones; 80% are singletons. Specimen: peripheral blood. All receptors come from a young man with COVID-19, enrolled during active disease. Each CDR3 is given with its conserved first and last residue. Each record gives: V gene, CDR3 length, clone size, J gene, D gene, CDR3 protein, CDR3 DNA. The D gene is left open where the match is weak. Expanded clones get a size class; other rows say once, few or many, or leave the size out.

V gene: TRBV11-2
CDR3 length: 14
clone size: .
J gene: TRBJ2-7
D gene: .
CDR3 protein: CASSSLEGTYEQYF
CDR3 DNA: TGTGCCAGCAGCTCCCTAGAGGGGACATACGAGCAGTACTTC

V gene: TRBV27
CDR3 length: 12
clone size: .
J gene: TRBJ1-5
D gene: .
CDR3 protein: CASSFRDQPQHF
CDR3 DNA: TGTGCCAGCAGTTTTAGAGATCAGCCCCAGCATTTT

V gene: TRBV21-1
CDR3 length: 10
clone size: .
J gene: TRBJ2-2
D gene: .
CDR3 protein: CATETRELFF
CDR3 DNA: TGTGCCACCGAAACTAGGGAGCTGTTTTTT

V gene: TRBV11-3
CDR3 length: 14
clone size: .
J gene: TRBJ2-3
D gene: .
CDR3 protein: CASGVRGTTDTQYF
CDR3 DNA: TGTGCCAGCGGGGTGAGGGGGACCACAGATACGCAGTATTTT

V gene: TRBV5-4
CDR3 length: 14
clone size: .
J gene: TRBJ2-7
D gene: TRBD2
CDR3 protein: CASSLWRGTYEQYF
CDR3 DNA: TGTGCCAGCAGCTTGTGGCGGGGGACCTACGAGCAGTACTTC

V gene: TRBV30
CDR3 length: 15
clone size: .
J gene: TRBJ1-2
D gene: .
CDR3 protein: CAWKGGAGTNYGYTF
CDR3 DNA: TGTGCCTGGAAGGGAGGGGCAGGTACTAACTATGGCTACACCTTC

V gene: TRBV11-3
CDR3 length: 14
clone size: .
J gene: TRBJ1-1
D gene: TRBD1
CDR3 protein: CASSYLTGDTEAFF
CDR3 DNA: TGTGCCAGCAGCTACCTGACAGGGGACACTGAAGCTTTCTTT

V gene: TRBV30
CDR3 length: 15
clone size: .
J gene: TRBJ1-6
D gene: .
CDR3 protein: CAWSNHREGNSPLHF
CDR3 DNA: TGTGCCTGGAGCAATCACAGGGAAGGGAATTCACCCCTCCACTTT

V gene: TRBV24-1
CDR3 length: 16
clone size: .
J gene: TRBJ2-5
D gene: TRBD1
CDR3 protein: CATSDWGTGGWETQYF
CDR3 DNA: TGTGCCACCAGTGATTGGGGGACAGGGGGCTGGGAGACCCAGTACTTC

V gene: TRBV6-1
CDR3 length: 15
clone size: .
J gene: TRBJ1-5
D gene: TRBD1
CDR3 protein: CASSEGGTANQPQHF
CDR3 DNA: TGTGCCAGCAGTGAAGGGGGGACAGCGAATCAGCCCCAGCATTTT

V gene: TRBV12-5
CDR3 length: 16
clone size: .
J gene: TRBJ2-3
D gene: TRBD2
CDR3 protein: CASGLGLAEYTDTQYF
CDR3 DNA: TGTGCTAGTGGTTTGGGGCTAGCGGAATACACAGATACGCAGTATTTT

V gene: TRBV6-5
CDR3 length: 15
clone size: .
J gene: TRBJ1-5
D gene: TRBD1
CDR3 protein: CASSYRGTGSQPQHF
CDR3 DNA: TGTGCCAGCAGTTACCGTGGGACAGGGAGTCAGCCCCAGCATTTT

V gene: TRBV7-9
CDR3 length: 14
clone size: .
J gene: TRBJ1-1
D gene: .
CDR3 protein: CASSPNQGFGGAFF
CDR3 DNA: TGTGCCAGCAGCCCAAACCAGGGGTTTGGCGGAGCTTTCTTT

V gene: TRBV4-1
CDR3 length: 15
clone size: .
J gene: TRBJ1-1
D gene: .
CDR3 protein: CASSPLGGSNTEAFF
CDR3 DNA: TGCGCCAGCAGCCCCCTCGGAGGGAGCAACACTGAAGCTTTCTTT

V gene: TRBV5-6
CDR3 length: 11
clone size: .
J gene: TRBJ2-5
D gene: .
CDR3 protein: CASSLQETQYF
CDR3 DNA: TGTGCCAGCAGCCTGCAAGAGACCCAGTACTTC

V gene: TRBV15
CDR3 length: 15
clone size: .
J gene: TRBJ1-3
D gene: .
CDR3 protein: CATSLTVNSGNTIYF
CDR3 DNA: TGTGCCACCAGTCTGACAGTAAACTCTGGAAACACCATATATTTT

V gene: TRBV20-1
CDR3 length: 12
clone size: .
J gene: TRBJ2-7
D gene: .
CDR3 protein: CSASSLSYEQYF
CDR3 DNA: TGCAGTGCTAGTTCCCTTTCCTACGAGCAGTACTTC

V gene: TRBV5-1
CDR3 length: 14
clone size: .
J gene: TRBJ2-7
D gene: TRBD2
CDR3 protein: CASSLAGGSYEQYF
CDR3 DNA: TGCGCCAGCAGCTTGGCGGGAGGGTCCTACGAGCAGTACTTC

V gene: TRBV5-1
CDR3 length: 14
clone size: .
J gene: TRBJ1-1
D gene: TRBD1
CDR3 protein: CASSPRQGQGEAFF
CDR3 DNA: TGCGCCAGCAGCCCACGACAGGGACAGGGTGAAGCTTTCTTT

V gene: TRBV19
CDR3 length: 14
clone size: few
J gene: TRBJ1-2
D gene: .
CDR3 protein: CASSWSLSNYGYTF
CDR3 DNA: TGTGCCAGTAGTTGGTCACTGTCTAACTATGGCTACACCTTC

V gene: TRBV11-2
CDR3 length: 15
clone size: .
J gene: TRBJ2-7
D gene: .
CDR3 protein: CASSRSRDTRNEQYF
CDR3 DNA: TGTGCCAGCAGCCGAAGCAGGGACACTAGGAACGAGCAGTACTTC

V gene: TRBV6-5
CDR3 length: 11
clone size: .
J gene: TRBJ2-7
D gene: .
CDR3 protein: CGHGMFYEQYF
CDR3 DNA: TGTGGACACGGGATGTTTTACGAGCAGTACTTC

V gene: TRBV6-5
CDR3 length: 12
clone size: few
J gene: TRBJ1-6
D gene: .
CDR3 protein: CASQGYNSPLHF
CDR3 DNA: TGTGCCAGTCAGGGTTATAATTCACCCCTCCACTTT

V gene: TRBV30
CDR3 length: 13
clone size: .
J gene: TRBJ2-7
D gene: .
CDR3 protein: CAWKPLGAQEQYF
CDR3 DNA: TGTGCCTGGAAGCCTCTGGGGGCGCAAGAGCAGTACTTC

V gene: TRBV5-1
CDR3 length: 15
clone size: .
J gene: TRBJ1-3
D gene: .
CDR3 protein: CASSLGGTTRNTIYF
CDR3 DNA: TGCGCCAGCAGCTTGGGCGGGACCACCAGAAACACCATATATTTT

V gene: TRBV11-3
CDR3 length: 15
clone size: .
J gene: TRBJ1-6
D gene: .
CDR3 protein: CASSFGGFDNSPLHF
CDR3 DNA: TGTGCCAGCAGCTTCGGGGGGTTTGATAATTCACCCCTCCACTTT

V gene: TRBV5-1
CDR3 length: 15
clone size: .
J gene: TRBJ2-1
D gene: .
CDR3 protein: CASSSQVFGGNEQFF
CDR3 DNA: TGCGCCAGCAGTTCCCAGGTCTTCGGAGGCAATGAGCAGTTCTTC

V gene: TRBV28
CDR3 length: 14
clone size: .
J gene: TRBJ2-3
D gene: TRBD1
CDR3 protein: CASSSGTGTDTQYF
CDR3 DNA: TGTGCCAGCAGTTCCGGGACAGGCACAGATACGCAGTATTTT

V gene: TRBV5-1
CDR3 length: 15
clone size: .
J gene: TRBJ2-3
D gene: .
CDR3 protein: CASSLLSSGTDTQYF
CDR3 DNA: TGCGCCAGCAGCTTGCTGAGTTCCGGGACAGATACGCAGTATTTT

V gene: TRBV27
CDR3 length: 15
clone size: many
J gene: TRBJ1-4
D gene: .
CDR3 protein: CASSFEGATNEKLFF
CDR3 DNA: TGTGCCAGCAGTTTTGAGGGGGCAACTAATGAAAAACTGTTTTTT

V gene: TRBV7-8
CDR3 length: 16
clone size: .
J gene: TRBJ2-1
D gene: .
CDR3 protein: CASSLVFGTNYNEQFF
CDR3 DNA: TGTGCCAGCAGCTTAGTGTTTGGGACAAACTACAATGAGCAGTTCTTC

V gene: TRBV29-1
CDR3 length: 15
clone size: .
J gene: TRBJ2-3
D gene: TRBD2
CDR3 protein: CSVAKSGRPGDTQYF
CDR3 DNA: TGCAGCGTTGCCAAGTCCGGGAGGCCCGGGGATACGCAGTATTTT

V gene: TRBV27
CDR3 length: 14
clone size: .
J gene: TRBJ1-1
D gene: TRBD1
CDR3 protein: CASQPGTGGTEAFF
CDR3 DNA: TGTGCCAGCCAACCTGGGACAGGGGGCACTGAAGCTTTCTTT

V gene: TRBV7-9
CDR3 length: 14
clone size: few
J gene: TRBJ2-7
D gene: TRBD1
CDR3 protein: CASSPGTGVEEQYF
CDR3 DNA: TGTGCCAGCAGCCCCGGGACAGGGGTGGAGGAGCAGTACTTC

V gene: TRBV11-3
CDR3 length: 14
clone size: .
J gene: TRBJ1-6
D gene: .
CDR3 protein: CASSLSQGGSPLHF
CDR3 DNA: TGTGCCAGCAGCTTGAGCCAGGGAGGATCACCCCTCCACTTT

V gene: TRBV3-1/TRBV3-2
CDR3 length: 14
clone size: .
J gene: TRBJ1-2
D gene: TRBD1
CDR3 protein: CASSQDRAVYGYTF
CDR3 DNA: TGTGCCAGCAGCCAGGACAGGGCGGTCTATGGCTACACCTTC

V gene: TRBV7-9
CDR3 length: 15
clone size: .
J gene: TRBJ2-7
D gene: TRBD1
CDR3 protein: CASSFGQGISYEQYF
CDR3 DNA: TGTGCCAGCAGCTTTGGACAGGGTATTTCCTACGAGCAGTACTTC

V gene: TRBV2
CDR3 length: 13
clone size: .
J gene: TRBJ2-1
D gene: TRBD1
CDR3 protein: CASRGQHYNEQFF
CDR3 DNA: TGTGCCAGCAGGGGACAGCACTACAATGAGCAGTTCTTC

V gene: TRBV6-1
CDR3 length: 15
clone size: .
J gene: TRBJ2-1
D gene: TRBD1
CDR3 protein: CASSDWTGGSESQFF
CDR3 DNA: TGTGCCAGCAGTGATTGGACAGGGGGCTCGGAATCGCAGTTCTTC

V gene: TRBV6-6
CDR3 length: 14
clone size: .
J gene: TRBJ1-3
D gene: TRBD1
CDR3 protein: CASSLQGGGNTIYF
CDR3 DNA: TGTGCCAGCAGTCTACAGGGGGGAGGAAACACCATATATTTT

V gene: TRBV7-2
CDR3 length: 14
clone size: .
J gene: TRBJ2-4
D gene: TRBD2
CDR3 protein: CASSASGRGDIQYF
CDR3 DNA: TGTGCCAGCAGCGCTAGCGGGAGAGGCGACATTCAGTACTTC

V gene: TRBV2
CDR3 length: 11
clone size: .
J gene: TRBJ2-3
D gene: TRBD1
CDR3 protein: CASIGTGTQYF
CDR3 DNA: TGTGCCAGCATCGGGACAGGGACGCAGTATTTT

V gene: TRBV7-9
CDR3 length: 11
clone size: once
J gene: TRBJ1-1
D gene: .
CDR3 protein: CASSLLVEAFF
CDR3 DNA: TGTGCCAGCAGCTTACTTGTCGAAGCTTTCTTT

V gene: TRBV10-3
CDR3 length: 15
clone size: once
J gene: TRBJ1-2
D gene: TRBD1
CDR3 protein: CAISEGTGFLYGYTF
CDR3 DNA: TGTGCCATCAGTGAGGGGACAGGATTTCTCTATGGCTACACCTTC

V gene: TRBV11-3
CDR3 length: 18
clone size: once
J gene: TRBJ2-7
D gene: .
CDR3 protein: CASSLDSLGHTFSYEQYF
CDR3 DNA: TGTGCCAGCAGCTTAGATTCTTTGGGACATACCTTCTCCTACGAGCAGTACTTC

V gene: TRBV18
CDR3 length: 13
clone size: .
J gene: TRBJ1-2
D gene: .
CDR3 protein: CASSPDRDYGYTF
CDR3 DNA: TGTGCCAGCTCACCAGACAGAGACTATGGCTACACCTTC

V gene: TRBV7-6
CDR3 length: 14
clone size: .
J gene: TRBJ1-6
D gene: .
CDR3 protein: CASSSEGENSPLHF
CDR3 DNA: TGTGCCAGCAGCTCAGAAGGGGAAAATTCACCCCTCCACTTT

V gene: TRBV5-5
CDR3 length: 17
clone size: .
J gene: TRBJ2-2
D gene: .
CDR3 protein: CASSLRTWGGGTGELFF
CDR3 DNA: TGTGCCAGCTCTCTCCGCACCTGGGGAGGAGGGACCGGGGAGCTGTTTTTT

V gene: TRBV30
CDR3 length: 14
clone size: .
J gene: TRBJ1-6
D gene: TRBD1
CDR3 protein: CAWSGGTGGSPLHF
CDR3 DNA: TGTGCCTGGAGTGGGGGGACAGGGGGTTCACCCCTCCACTTT

V gene: TRBV7-3
CDR3 length: 14
clone size: .
J gene: TRBJ1-2
D gene: .
CDR3 protein: CASSQGTENYGYTF
CDR3 DNA: TGTGCCAGCAGCCAGGGGACGGAAAACTATGGCTACACCTTC

V gene: TRBV7-9
CDR3 length: 16
clone size: .
J gene: TRBJ2-1
D gene: TRBD1
CDR3 protein: CASSPAGQGRWNEQFF
CDR3 DNA: TGTGCCAGCAGCCCCGCCGGACAGGGACGTTGGAATGAGCAGTTCTTC

V gene: TRBV27
CDR3 length: 16
clone size: .
J gene: TRBJ1-2
D gene: .
CDR3 protein: CASSLSGGGGYYGYTF
CDR3 DNA: TGTGCCAGCAGTTTATCCGGAGGGGGAGGGTACTATGGCTACACCTTC

V gene: TRBV11-2
CDR3 length: 15
clone size: .
J gene: TRBJ1-2
D gene: .
CDR3 protein: CASSSYRSPRYGYTF
CDR3 DNA: TGTGCCAGCAGCTCTTACCGCAGTCCTCGCTATGGCTACACCTTC